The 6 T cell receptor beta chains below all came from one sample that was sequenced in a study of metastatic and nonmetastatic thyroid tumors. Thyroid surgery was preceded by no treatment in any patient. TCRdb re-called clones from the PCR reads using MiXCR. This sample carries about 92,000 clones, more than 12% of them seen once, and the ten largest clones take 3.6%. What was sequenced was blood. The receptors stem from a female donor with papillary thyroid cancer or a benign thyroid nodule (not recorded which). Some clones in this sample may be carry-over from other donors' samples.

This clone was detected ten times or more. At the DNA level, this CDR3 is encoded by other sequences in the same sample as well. The CDR3 DNA is TGTGCCTGGAGTTACGGAATTCGCAATTCACCCCTCCACTTT. The encoded protein is CAWSYGIRNSPLHF. This chain links TRBV30 with TRBJ1-6; D is unclear. CDR3 length equals 14 residues. Trimming left V 2 bases short and J 7 bases short, with 12 bases between. Looked up from germline, CDR1 is GTSNPN and CDR2 is SVGIG (reference sequence).

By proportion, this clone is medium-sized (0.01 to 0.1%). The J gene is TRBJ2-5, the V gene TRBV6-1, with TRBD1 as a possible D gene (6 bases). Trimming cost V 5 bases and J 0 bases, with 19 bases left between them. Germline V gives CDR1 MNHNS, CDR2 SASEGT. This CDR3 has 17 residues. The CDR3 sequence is CASSSGQFGVDQETQYF. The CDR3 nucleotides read TGTGCCAGCAGTTCGGGACAATTTGGGGTTGACCAAGAGACCCAGTACTTC.

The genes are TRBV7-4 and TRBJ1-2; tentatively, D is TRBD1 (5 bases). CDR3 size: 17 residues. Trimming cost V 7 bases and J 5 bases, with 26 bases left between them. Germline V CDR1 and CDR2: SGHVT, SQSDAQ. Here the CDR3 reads CASISPGDVGPGYGYTF. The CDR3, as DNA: TGTGCCAGCATCTCACCGGGCGACGTGGGGCCAGGGTATGGCTACACCTTC.

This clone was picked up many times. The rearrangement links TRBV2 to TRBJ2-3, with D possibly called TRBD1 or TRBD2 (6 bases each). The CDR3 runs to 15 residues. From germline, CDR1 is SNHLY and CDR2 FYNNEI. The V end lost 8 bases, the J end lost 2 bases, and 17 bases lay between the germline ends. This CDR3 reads CASGSGGLNTDTQYF. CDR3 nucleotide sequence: TGTGCCAGCGGGAGTGGGGGGCTGAACACAGATACGCAGTATTTT. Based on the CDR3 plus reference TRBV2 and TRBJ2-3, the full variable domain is EPEVTQTPSHQVTQMGQEVILRCVPISNHLYFYWYRQILGQKVEFLVSFYNNEISEKSEIFDDQFSVERPDGSNFTLKIRSTKLEDSAMYFCASGSGGLNTDTQYFGPGTRLTVL.

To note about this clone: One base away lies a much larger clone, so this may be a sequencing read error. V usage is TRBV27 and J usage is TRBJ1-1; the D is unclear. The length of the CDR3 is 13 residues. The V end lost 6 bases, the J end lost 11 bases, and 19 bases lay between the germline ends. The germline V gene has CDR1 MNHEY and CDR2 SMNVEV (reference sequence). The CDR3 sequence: CASSPLVVGSAFF. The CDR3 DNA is TGTGCCAGCAGCCCCTTGGTGGTTGGGTCGGCTTTCTTT.

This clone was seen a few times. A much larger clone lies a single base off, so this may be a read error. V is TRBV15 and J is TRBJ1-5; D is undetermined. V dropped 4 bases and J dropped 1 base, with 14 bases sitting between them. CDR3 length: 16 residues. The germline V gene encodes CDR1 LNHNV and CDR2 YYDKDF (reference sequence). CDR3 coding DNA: TGTGCCACCAGCATAGGTATGGACGGAAGCAATCAGCCCCAGCATTTT. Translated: CATSIGMDGSNQPQHF.